The entry below gives a single TCR beta chain sequence along with its context. What it recognizes is unknown. The sample carries other DNA sequences with the same CDR3. This record belongs to a study of cytomegalovirus exposure and HLA in healthy donors. Findings and caveats of the study: According to the study, roughly 180 TCR beta chains were cytomegalovirus-associated. First-cohort TCR clusters were later found to tend to co-occur in the roughly 130 validation repertoires.

Clones were read by immunoSEQ multiplex PCR, and TCRdb kept only the in-frame ones, dropping some. The sample consists of approximately 230,000 clones, roughly 87% of them appearing once. The clonotype comes from a man aged 18 to 29 in good health and CMV-seropositive. Sequenced sample: PBMCs.

CDR3 sequence (DNA): TGTGCCAGCAGTCTTGGACAGTACACTGAAGCTTTCTTT. Protein product: CASSLGQYTEAFF. The chain couples TRBV27 to TRBJ1-1, with D maybe TRBD1 (6 bases). This CDR3 spans 13 amino acids. V was trimmed by 5 bases and J by 3 bases, leaving 10 bases between them. Germline values: CDR1 MNHEY, CDR2 SMNVEV (reference sequence).